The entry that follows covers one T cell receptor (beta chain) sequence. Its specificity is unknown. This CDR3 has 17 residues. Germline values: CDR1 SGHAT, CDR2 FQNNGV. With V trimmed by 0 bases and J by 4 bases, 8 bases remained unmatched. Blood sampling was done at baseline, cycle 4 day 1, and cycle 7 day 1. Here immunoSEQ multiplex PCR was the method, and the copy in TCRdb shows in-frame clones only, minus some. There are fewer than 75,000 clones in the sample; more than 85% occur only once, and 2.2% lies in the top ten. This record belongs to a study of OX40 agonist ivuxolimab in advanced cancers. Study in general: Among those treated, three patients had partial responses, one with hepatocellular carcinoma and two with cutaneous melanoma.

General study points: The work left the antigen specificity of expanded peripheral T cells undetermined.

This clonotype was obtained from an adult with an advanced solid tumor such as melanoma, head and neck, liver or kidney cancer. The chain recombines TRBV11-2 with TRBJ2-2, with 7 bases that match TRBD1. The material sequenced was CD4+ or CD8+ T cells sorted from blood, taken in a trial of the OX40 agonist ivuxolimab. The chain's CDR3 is CASSLDIDRAGTGELFF. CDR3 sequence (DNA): TGTGCCAGCAGCTTAGATATAGACAGGGCCGGCACCGGGGAGCTGTTTTTT.